This TCR beta chain was documented in a study of T cells in localized non-small cell lung cancer. This table comes from immunoSEQ multiplex PCR, and its TCRdb copy is limited to in-frame clones, with some not included. The sample shows roughly 66,000 clones, roughly 90% of them seen only once. Germline loops: CDR1 SGHTA, CDR2 FQGNSA. The CDR3 totals 14 residues. Trimming left V 2 bases short and J 8 bases short, with 12 bases between. Concerning this clone: The antigen is unknown.

Findings and caveats of the study: Because researchers sequenced only one region of the tumor, heterogeneity is still possible. Researchers found a median around 61 of the top 100 tumor clones in adjacent lung. Uninvolved adjacent lung showed peak T cell clonality, exceeding tumor. A raised T cell density in blood coincided with lengthier overall survival.

V is TRBV7-2 and J is TRBJ1-4; D not certain. The TCR originated in a woman between 35 and 75 years old with stage I lung adenocarcinoma. The input for sequencing was peripheral blood, taken before any cancer treatment. In DNA form, the CDR3 reads TGTGCCAGCAGCTTAACCTGGGATCAAGAAAAACTGTTTTTT. Residues: CASSLTWDQEKLFF. The whole variable domain, filled in from reference TRBV7-2 and TRBJ1-4, reads GAGVSQSPSNKVTEKGKDVELRCDPISGHTALYWYRQSLGQGLEFLIYFQGNSAPDKSGLPSDRFSAERTGGSVSTLTIQRTQQEDSAVYLCASSLTWDQEKLFFGSGTQLSVL.